A selection of T cell receptor beta chains follows, all from one sample in a study of T cells after yellow fever vaccination. Using its own MiXCR run on the 5' RACE reads, TCRdb lists one record per CDR3 protein. The table has over 35,000 distinct CDR3 sequences, roughly 6.4% seen once. The source was PBMCs, either bulk or a sorted T-cell subset (CD4+, CD8+, memory, or dextramer-sorted; not recorded which), collected 45 days after the yellow fever booster vaccination. The receptors stem from a man aged 30 to 39 who received the YFV17D yellow fever vaccine. Both conserved end residues are part of each CDR3. Fields, in order: clone size, J gene, V gene, D gene, CDR3 DNA, CDR3 protein. The D gene is left open where the match is weak. Part of the rows lack a size; the others show once, few, many or a class for expanded clones.

clone_size: few; j_call: TRBJ1-3; v_call: TRBV11-2; d_call: NA; cdr3_nt: TGTGCCAGCAGCTTAGGCTCTGGGTCCGGAAACACCATATATTTT; cdr3_aa: CASSLGSGSGNTIYF
clone_size: many; j_call: TRBJ2-7; v_call: TRBV28; d_call: NA; cdr3_nt: TGTGCCAGCAGTCAACCCCAAGCGGGCCCTACTTACGAGCAGTACTTC; cdr3_aa: CASSQPQAGPTYEQYF
clone_size: many; j_call: TRBJ2-3; v_call: TRBV30; d_call: TRBD2; cdr3_nt: TGTGCCTGGAGTGTTCCCTCTAAGGGGAGGGCCTTGGCAGATACGCAGTATTTT; cdr3_aa: CAWSVPSKGRALADTQYF
clone_size: few; j_call: TRBJ2-7; v_call: TRBV28; d_call: TRBD2; cdr3_nt: TGTGCCAGCAGCCTACCTGGGGGGGGGAGCTACGAGCAGTACTTC; cdr3_aa: CASSLPGGGSYEQYF
clone_size: many; j_call: TRBJ2-2; v_call: TRBV12-3/TRBV12-4; d_call: TRBD2; cdr3_nt: TGTGCCAGCTCCCTCGGGGGGGTCAAGGAGCTGTTTTTT; cdr3_aa: CASSLGGVKELFF
clone_size: many; j_call: TRBJ2-1; v_call: TRBV6-2/TRBV6-3; d_call: TRBD2; cdr3_nt: TGTGCCAGCAGACGGGGGGGACTAGCGTCGAATGAGCAGTTCTTC; cdr3_aa: CASRRGGLASNEQFF
clone_size: few; j_call: TRBJ2-7; v_call: TRBV27; d_call: NA; cdr3_nt: TGTGCCAGCCGAGCGCCCGGGACGCAAGTTTCCTACGAGCAGTACTTC; cdr3_aa: CASRAPGTQVSYEQYF
clone_size: few; j_call: TRBJ2-7; v_call: TRBV29-1; d_call: NA; cdr3_nt: TGCAGCGTTGGTGGGCGGGATCGCTACGAGCAGTACTTC; cdr3_aa: CSVGGRDRYEQYF
clone_size: many; j_call: TRBJ1-1; v_call: TRBV2; d_call: NA; cdr3_nt: TGTGCCAGCAAATGGGAAAGACAGTCGAACACTGAAGCTTTCTTT; cdr3_aa: CASKWERQSNTEAFF
clone_size: few; j_call: TRBJ2-1; v_call: TRBV28; d_call: TRBD1; cdr3_nt: TGTGCCAGCGGTGGACAGGGGGCACTTCTGAGCTCCTACAATGAGCAGTTCTTC; cdr3_aa: CASGGQGALLSSYNEQFF
clone_size: NA; j_call: TRBJ1-2; v_call: TRBV3-1; d_call: NA; cdr3_nt: TGTGCCAGCGGCCCCACAGGGAAGTATGGCTACACCTTC; cdr3_aa: CASGPTGKYGYTF
clone_size: few; j_call: TRBJ2-7; v_call: TRBV29-1; d_call: NA; cdr3_nt: TGCAGCGTTGAAGGCGGGGAGTACGAGCAGTACTTC; cdr3_aa: CSVEGGEYEQYF
clone_size: many; j_call: TRBJ1-3; v_call: TRBV7-2; d_call: NA; cdr3_nt: TGTGCCAGCAGCCCTCGGGCCGGAGCTGGAAACACCATATATTTT; cdr3_aa: CASSPRAGAGNTIYF
clone_size: few; j_call: TRBJ2-2; v_call: TRBV4-1; d_call: NA; cdr3_nt: TGCGCCAGCAGCCAGGAGGAGGGGGGGACCGGGGAGCTGTTTTTT; cdr3_aa: CASSQEEGGTGELFF
clone_size: many; j_call: TRBJ2-1; v_call: TRBV5-1; d_call: TRBD1; cdr3_nt: TGCGCCAGCAGCTTGAGACAGGGCCATGAGCAGTTCTTC; cdr3_aa: CASSLRQGHEQFF